The sequence of this T cell receptor beta chain was determined in a study of blood T cells in healthy people across ages. Together with a sample-barcoded 5' primer, a J-beta primer mix was included in a second PCR lasting about 6 to 11 cycles. TCRdb processed the 5' RACE reads anew with MiXCR; each CDR3 protein has one entry. In the table there are over a million distinct CDR3 sequences, roughly 43% of which are singletons. Isolation yielded PBMCs, at least 6 million per sample, in every case. Germline CDR1 LGHDT, CDR2 YNNKEL (reference sequence). There are 13 residues in the CDR3. The V end lost 2 bases, the J end lost 4 bases, and 7 bases lay between the germline ends. This clonotype was seen at least ten times.

Sample: blood. The receptor's source is a woman aged 18-30 years in good health. The chain carries TRBV3-1 and TRBJ2-3; perhaps D is TRBD1 or TRBD2 (5 bases each). This CDR3 is CASSQRGADTQYF. As DNA, the CDR3 is TGTGCCAGCAGCCAACGAGGGGCAGATACGCAGTATTTT.